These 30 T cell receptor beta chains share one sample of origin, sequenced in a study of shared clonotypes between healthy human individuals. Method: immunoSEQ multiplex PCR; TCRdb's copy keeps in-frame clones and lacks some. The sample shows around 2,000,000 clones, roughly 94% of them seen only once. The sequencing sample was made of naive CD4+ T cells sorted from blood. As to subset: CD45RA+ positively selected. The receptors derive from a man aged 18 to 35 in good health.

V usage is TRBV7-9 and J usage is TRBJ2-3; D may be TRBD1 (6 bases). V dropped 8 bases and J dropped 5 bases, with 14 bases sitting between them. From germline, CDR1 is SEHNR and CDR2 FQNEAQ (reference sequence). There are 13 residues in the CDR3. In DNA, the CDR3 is TGTGCCAGCTTCGACGGCAGGGGAGATACGCAGTATTTT. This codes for CASFDGRGDTQYF.

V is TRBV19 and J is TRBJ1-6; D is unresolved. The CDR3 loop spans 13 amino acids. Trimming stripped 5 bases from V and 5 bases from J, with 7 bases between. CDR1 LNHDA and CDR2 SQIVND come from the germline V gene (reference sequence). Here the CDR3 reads CASSADHNSPLHF. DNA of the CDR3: TGTGCCAGTAGTGCAGATCATAATTCACCCCTCCACTTT.

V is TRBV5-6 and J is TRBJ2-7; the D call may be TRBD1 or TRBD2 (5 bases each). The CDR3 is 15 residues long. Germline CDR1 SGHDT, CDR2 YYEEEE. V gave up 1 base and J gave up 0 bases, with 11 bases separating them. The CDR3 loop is CASSLYAGSSYEQYF. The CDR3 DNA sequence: TGTGCCAGCAGCTTGTACGCAGGGAGCTCCTACGAGCAGTACTTC.

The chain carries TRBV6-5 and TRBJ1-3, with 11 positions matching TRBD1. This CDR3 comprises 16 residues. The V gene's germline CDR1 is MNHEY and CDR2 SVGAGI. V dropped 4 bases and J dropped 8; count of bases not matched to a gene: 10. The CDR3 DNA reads TGTGCCAGCAGTTCGTCTGGGACAGGGGGTGTGGACACCATATATTTT. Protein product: CASSSSGTGGVDTIYF.

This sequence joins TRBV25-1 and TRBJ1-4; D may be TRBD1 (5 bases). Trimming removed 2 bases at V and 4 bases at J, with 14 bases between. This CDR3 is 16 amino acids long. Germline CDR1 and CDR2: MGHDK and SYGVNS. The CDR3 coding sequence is TGTGCCAGCAGTGAACCGACCGGGACGGGTAATGAAAAACTGTTTTTT. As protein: CASSEPTGTGNEKLFF. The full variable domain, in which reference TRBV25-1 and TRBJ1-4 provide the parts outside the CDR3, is EADIYQTPRYLVIGTGKKITLECSQTMGHDKMYWYQQDPGMELHLIHYSYGVNSTEKGDLSSESTVSRIRTEHFPLTLESARPSHTSQYLCASSEPTGTGNEKLFFGSGTQLSVL.

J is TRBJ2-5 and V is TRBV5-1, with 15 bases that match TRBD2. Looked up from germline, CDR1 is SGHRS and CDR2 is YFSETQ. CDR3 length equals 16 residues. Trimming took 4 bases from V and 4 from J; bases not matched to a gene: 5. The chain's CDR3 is CASSIGTSGGIETQYF. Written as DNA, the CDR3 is TGCGCCAGCAGCATCGGGACTAGCGGGGGGATAGAGACCCAGTACTTC. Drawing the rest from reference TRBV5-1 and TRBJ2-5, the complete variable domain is KAGVTQTPRYLIKTRGQQVTLSCSPISGHRSVSWYQQTPGQGLQFLFEYFSETQRNKGNFPGRFSGRQFSNSRSEMNVSTLELGDSALYLCASSIGTSGGIETQYFGPGTRLLVL.

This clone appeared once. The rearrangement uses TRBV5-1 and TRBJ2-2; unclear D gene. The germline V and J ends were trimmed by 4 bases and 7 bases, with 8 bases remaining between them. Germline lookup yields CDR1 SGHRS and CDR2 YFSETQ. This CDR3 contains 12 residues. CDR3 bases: TGCGCCAGCAGCCCAGGCGGCGGGGAGCTGTTTTTT. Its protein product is CASSPGGGELFF.

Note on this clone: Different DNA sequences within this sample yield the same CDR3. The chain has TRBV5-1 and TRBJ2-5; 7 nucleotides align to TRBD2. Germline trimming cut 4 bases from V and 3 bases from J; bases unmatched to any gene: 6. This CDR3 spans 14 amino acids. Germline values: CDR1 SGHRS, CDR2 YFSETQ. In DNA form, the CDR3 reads TGCGCCAGCAGCCTGGAGGGAGGGAAAGAGACCCAGTACTTC. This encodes CASSLEGGKETQYF. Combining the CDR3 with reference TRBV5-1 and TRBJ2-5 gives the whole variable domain KAGVTQTPRYLIKTRGQQVTLSCSPISGHRSVSWYQQTPGQGLQFLFEYFSETQRNKGNFPGRFSGRQFSNSRSEMNVSTLELGDSALYLCASSLEGGKETQYFGPGTRLLVL.

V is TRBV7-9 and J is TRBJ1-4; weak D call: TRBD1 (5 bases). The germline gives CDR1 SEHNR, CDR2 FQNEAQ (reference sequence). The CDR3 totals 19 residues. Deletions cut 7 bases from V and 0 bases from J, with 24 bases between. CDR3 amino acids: CASTRLIGAIKTTNEKLFF. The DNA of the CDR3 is TGTGCCAGCACCCGACTGATAGGGGCCATAAAAACAACTAATGAAAAACTGTTTTTT.

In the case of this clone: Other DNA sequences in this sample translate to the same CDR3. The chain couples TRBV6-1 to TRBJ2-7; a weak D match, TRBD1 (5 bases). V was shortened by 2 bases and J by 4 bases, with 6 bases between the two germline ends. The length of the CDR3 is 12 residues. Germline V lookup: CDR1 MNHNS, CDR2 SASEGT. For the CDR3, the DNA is TGTGCCAGCAGTGAACAGGGATACGAGCAGTACTTC. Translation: CASSEQGYEQYF.

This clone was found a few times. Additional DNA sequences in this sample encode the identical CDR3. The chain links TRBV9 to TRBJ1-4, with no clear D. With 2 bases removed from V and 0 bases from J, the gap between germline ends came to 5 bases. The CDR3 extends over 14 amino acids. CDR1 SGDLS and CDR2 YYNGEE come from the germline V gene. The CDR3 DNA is TGTGCCAGCAGCGTGAATCCAACTAATGAAAAACTGTTTTTT. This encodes CASSVNPTNEKLFF. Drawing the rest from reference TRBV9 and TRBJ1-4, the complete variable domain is DSGVTQTPKHLITATGQRVTLRCSPRSGDLSVYWYQQSLDQGLQFLIQYYNGEERAKGNILERFSAQQFPDLHSELNLSSLELGDSALYFCASSVNPTNEKLFFGSGTQLSVL.

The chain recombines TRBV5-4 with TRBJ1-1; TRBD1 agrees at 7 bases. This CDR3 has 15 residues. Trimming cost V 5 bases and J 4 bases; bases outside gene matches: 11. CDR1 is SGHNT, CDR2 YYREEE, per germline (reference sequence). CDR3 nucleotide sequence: TGTGCCAGCAGTATTCGACAGGGCCTGGGCACTGAAGCTTTCTTT. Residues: CASSIRQGLGTEAFF.

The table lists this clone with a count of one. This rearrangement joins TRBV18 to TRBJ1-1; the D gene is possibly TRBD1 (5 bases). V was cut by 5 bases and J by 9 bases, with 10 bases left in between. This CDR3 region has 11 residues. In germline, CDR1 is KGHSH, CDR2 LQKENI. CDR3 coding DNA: TGTGCCAGCTCAACCGACAGTAAAGCTTTCTTT. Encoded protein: CASSTDSKAFF.

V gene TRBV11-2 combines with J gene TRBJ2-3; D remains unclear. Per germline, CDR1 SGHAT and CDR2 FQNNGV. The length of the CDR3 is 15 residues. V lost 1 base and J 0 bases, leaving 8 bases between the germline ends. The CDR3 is CASSLAPPSTDTQYF. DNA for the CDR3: TGTGCCAGCAGCTTAGCACCACCTAGCACAGATACGCAGTATTTT.

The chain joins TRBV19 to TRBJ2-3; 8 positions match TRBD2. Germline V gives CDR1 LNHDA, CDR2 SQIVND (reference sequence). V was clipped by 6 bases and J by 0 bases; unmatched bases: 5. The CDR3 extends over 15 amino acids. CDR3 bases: TGTGCCAGTAGACCTCCTAGCGGGAGCACAGATACGCAGTATTTT. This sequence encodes CASRPPSGSTDTQYF.

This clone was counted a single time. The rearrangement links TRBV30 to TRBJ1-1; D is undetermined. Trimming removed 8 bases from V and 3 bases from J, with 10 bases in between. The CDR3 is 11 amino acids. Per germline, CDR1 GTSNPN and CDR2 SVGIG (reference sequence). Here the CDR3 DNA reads TGTGCCCTGGCGGCGGACACTGAAGCTTTCTTT. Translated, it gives CALAADTEAFF.

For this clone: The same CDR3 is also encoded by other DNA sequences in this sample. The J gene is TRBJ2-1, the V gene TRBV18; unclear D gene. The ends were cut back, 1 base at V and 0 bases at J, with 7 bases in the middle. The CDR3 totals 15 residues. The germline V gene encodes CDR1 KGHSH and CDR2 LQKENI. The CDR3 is CASSPQVSSYNEQFF. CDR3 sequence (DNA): TGTGCCAGCTCACCACAGGTGAGCTCCTACAATGAGCAGTTCTTC.

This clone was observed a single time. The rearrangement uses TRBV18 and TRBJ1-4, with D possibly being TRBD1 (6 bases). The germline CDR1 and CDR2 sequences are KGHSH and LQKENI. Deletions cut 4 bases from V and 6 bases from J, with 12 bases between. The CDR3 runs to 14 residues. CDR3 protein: CASSLGTTDEKLFF. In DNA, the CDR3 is TGTGCCAGCTCACTCGGGACAACCGATGAAAAACTGTTTTTT. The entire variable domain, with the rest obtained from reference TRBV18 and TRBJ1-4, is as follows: NAGVMQNPRHLVRRRGQEARLRCSPMKGHSHVYWYRQLPEEGLKFMVYLQKENIIDESGMPKERFSAEFPKEGPSILRIQQVVRGDSAAYFCASSLGTTDEKLFFGSGTQLSVL.

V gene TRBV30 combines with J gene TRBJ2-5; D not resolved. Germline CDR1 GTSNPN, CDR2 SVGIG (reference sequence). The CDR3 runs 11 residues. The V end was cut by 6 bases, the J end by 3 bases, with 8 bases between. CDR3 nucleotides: TGTGCCTGCATGGCAGAAGAGACCCAGTACTTC. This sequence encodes CACMAEETQYF.

The CDR3 DNA sequence: TGCGCCAGCGGGACTAGCGGGGGGACTACGCAGTATTTT. Protein: CASGTSGGTTQYF. The chain employs TRBV5-1 and TRBJ2-3, with TRBD2 matching 15 bases. The CDR3 is made up of 13 amino acids. V trimming: 7 bases; J trimming: 8 bases; junction bases outside the gene matches: 2. Per germline, CDR1 SGHRS and CDR2 YFSETQ.

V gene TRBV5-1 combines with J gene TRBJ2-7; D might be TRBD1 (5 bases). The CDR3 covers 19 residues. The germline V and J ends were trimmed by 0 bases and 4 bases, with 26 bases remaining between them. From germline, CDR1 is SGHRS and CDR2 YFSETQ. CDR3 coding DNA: TGCGCCAGCAGCTTGGAACAGGAAGGGCCCTTACACTTACCTTACGAGCAGTACTTC. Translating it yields CASSLEQEGPLHLPYEQYF.

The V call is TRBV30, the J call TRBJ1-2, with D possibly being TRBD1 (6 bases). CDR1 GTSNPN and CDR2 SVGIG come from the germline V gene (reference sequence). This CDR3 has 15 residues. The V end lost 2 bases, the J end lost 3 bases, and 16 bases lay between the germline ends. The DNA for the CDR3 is TGTGCCTGGAGTCCCCGCCAGACAGGTTACTATGGCTACACCTTC. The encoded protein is CAWSPRQTGYYGYTF.

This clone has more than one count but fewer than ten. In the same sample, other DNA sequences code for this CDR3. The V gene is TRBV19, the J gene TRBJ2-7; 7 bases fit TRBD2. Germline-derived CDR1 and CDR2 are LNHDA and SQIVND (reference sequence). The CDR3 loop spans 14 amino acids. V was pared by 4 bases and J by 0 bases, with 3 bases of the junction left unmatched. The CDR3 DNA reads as TGTGCCAGTAGTACCCGGACTAGCTCCTACGAGCAGTACTTC. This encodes CASSTRTSSYEQYF.

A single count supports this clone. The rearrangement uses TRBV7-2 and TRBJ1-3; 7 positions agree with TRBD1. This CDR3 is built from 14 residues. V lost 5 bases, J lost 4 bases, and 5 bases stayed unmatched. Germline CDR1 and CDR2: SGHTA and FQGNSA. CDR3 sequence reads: CASSAGQRGNTIYF. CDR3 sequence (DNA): TGTGCCAGCAGCGCGGGACAGCGAGGAAACACCATATATTTT.

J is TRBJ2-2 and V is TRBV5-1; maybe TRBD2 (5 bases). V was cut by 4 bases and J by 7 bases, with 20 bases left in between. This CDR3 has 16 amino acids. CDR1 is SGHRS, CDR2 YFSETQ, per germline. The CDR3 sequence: CASSLIAGEIGGELFF. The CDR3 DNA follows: TGCGCCAGCAGCCTAATAGCTGGGGAGATAGGCGGGGAGCTGTTTTTT.

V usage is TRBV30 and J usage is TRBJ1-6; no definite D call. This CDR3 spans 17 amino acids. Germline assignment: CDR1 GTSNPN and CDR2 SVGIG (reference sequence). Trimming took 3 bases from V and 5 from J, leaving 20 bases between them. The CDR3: CAWSRDRLPGNNSPLHF. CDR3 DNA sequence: TGTGCCTGGAGCCGCGATCGCTTGCCGGGGAATAATTCACCCCTCCACTTT.

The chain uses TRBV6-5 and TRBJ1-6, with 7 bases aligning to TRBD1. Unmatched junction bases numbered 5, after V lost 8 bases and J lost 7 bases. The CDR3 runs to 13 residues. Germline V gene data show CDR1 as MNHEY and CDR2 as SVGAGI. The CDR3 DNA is TGTGCCAGCCGGACAGGTCCCAATTCACCCCTCCACTTT. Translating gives CASRTGPNSPLHF.

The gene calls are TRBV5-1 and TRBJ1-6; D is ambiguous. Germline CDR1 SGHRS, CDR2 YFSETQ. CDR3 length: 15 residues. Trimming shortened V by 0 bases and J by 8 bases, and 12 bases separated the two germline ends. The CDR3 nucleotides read TGCGCCAGCAGCTTGGTCTCGGCAGGTGATTCACCCCTCCACTTT. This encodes CASSLVSAGDSPLHF.

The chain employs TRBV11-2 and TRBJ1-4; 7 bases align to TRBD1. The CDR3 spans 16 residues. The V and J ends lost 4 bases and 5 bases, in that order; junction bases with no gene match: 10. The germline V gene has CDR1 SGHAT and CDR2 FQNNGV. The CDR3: CASSSDPGQRNEKLFF. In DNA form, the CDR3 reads TGTGCCAGCAGCTCCGATCCGGGACAGAGAAATGAAAAACTGTTTTTT.

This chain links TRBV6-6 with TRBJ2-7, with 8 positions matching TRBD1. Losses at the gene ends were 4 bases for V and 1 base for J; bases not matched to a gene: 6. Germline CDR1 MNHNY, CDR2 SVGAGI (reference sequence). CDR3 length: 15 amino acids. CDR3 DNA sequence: TGTGCCAGCAGTTCCCACCGGGACAGGTCCTACGAGCAGTACTTC. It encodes CASSSHRDRSYEQYF.